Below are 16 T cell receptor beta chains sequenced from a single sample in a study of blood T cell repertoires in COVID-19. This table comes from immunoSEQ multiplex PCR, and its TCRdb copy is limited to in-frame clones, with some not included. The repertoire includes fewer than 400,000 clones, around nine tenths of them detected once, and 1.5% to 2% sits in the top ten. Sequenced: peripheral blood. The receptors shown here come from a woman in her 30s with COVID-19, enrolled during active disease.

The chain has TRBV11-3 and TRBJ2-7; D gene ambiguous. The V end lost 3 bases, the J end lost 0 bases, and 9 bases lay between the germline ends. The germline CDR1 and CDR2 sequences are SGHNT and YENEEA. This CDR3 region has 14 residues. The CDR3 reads CASSFGSLSYEQYF. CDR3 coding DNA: TGTGCCAGCAGCTTCGGGTCCCTCTCCTACGAGCAGTACTTC.

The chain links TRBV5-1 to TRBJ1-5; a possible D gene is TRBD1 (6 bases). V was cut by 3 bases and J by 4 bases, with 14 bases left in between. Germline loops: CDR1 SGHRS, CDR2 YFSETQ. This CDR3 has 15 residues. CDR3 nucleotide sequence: TGCGCCAGCAGCTCCAACAGGGACGGGAATCAGCCCCAGCATTTT. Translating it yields CASSSNRDGNQPQHF.

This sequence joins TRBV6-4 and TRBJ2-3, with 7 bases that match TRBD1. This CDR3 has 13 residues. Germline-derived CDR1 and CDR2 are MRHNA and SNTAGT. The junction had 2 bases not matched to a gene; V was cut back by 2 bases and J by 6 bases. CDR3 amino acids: CASSDARGDTQYF. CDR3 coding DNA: TGTGCCAGCAGTGACGCCAGGGGGGATACGCAGTATTTT.

The chain's CDR3 is CASSPLGGTGGMSQYF. The DNA of the CDR3 is TGTGCCAGCAGCCCCTTAGGGGGGACAGGGGGTATGTCCCAGTACTTC. This chain uses TRBV9 with TRBJ2-5; 11 bases are a match to TRBD1. V lost 4 bases to trimming and J lost 9 bases; unmatched junction nucleotides: 14. The CDR3 loop spans 16 amino acids. CDR1 is SGDLS, CDR2 YYNGEE, per germline.

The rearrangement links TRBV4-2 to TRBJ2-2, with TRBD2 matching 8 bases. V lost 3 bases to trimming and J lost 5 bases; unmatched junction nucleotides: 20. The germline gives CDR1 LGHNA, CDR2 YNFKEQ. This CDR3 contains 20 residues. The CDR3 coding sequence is TGTGCCAGCAGCCAGATGGGTTTGGCCGGGGGGGCCTTTGGAACCGGGGAGCTGTTTTTT. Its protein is CASSQMGLAGGAFGTGELFF.

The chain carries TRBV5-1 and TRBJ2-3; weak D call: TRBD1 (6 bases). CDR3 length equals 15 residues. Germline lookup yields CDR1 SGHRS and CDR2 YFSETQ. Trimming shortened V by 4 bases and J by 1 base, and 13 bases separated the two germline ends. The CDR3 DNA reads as TGCGCCAGCAGCCAAGGCTACAGGGGCACAGATACGCAGTATTTT. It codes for CASSQGYRGTDTQYF.

CDR3 coding DNA: TGTGCCAGCAGTTACGGTGGGGCAACAACCGGGGAGCTGTTTTTT. It yields the protein CASSYGGATTGELFF. The rearrangement links TRBV6-2 or TRBV6-3 to TRBJ2-2; D may be TRBD1 (5 bases). Germline values: CDR1 MNHEY, CDR2 SVGEGT. Trimming left V 2 bases short and J 5 bases short, with 12 bases between. The CDR3 runs 15 residues.

The CDR3 loop reads CASGQGASYNEQFF. The DNA of the CDR3 is TGTGCCAGCGGGCAGGGGGCCTCCTACAATGAGCAGTTCTTC. V and J are TRBV6-5 and TRBJ2-1, with 8 bases fitting TRBD1. CDR1 is MNHEY and CDR2 is SVGAGI in the germline V gene. CDR3 length equals 14 residues. With V trimmed by 8 bases and J by 0 bases, 3 bases remained unmatched.

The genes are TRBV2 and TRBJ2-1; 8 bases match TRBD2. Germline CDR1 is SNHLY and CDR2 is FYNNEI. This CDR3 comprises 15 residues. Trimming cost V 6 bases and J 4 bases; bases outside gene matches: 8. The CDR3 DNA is TGTGCCAGCAGGTTAAGGACTAGCCTATACAATGAGCAGTTCTTC. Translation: CASRLRTSLYNEQFF.

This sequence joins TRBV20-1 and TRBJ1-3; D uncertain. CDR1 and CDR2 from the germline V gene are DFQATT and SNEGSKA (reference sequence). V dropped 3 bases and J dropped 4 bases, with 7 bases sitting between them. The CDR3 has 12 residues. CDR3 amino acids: CSASDPGNTIYF. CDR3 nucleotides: TGCAGTGCTAGTGACCCGGGAAACACCATATATTTT.

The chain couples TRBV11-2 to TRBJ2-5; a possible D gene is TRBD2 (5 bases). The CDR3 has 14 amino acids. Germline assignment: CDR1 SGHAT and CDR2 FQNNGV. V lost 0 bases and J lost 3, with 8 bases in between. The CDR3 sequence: CASSLDMTKETQYF. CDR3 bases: TGTGCCAGCAGCTTAGATATGACTAAAGAGACCCAGTACTTC.

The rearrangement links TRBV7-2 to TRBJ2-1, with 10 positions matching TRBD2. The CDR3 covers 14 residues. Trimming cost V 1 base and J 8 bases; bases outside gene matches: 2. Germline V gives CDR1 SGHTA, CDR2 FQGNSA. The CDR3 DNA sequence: TGTGCCAGCAGCTTAGGGGGACTAGCGTATGAGCAGTTCTTC. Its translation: CASSLGGLAYEQFF. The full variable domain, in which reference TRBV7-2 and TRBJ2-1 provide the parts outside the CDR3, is GAGVSQSPSNKVTEKGKDVELRCDPISGHTALYWYRQSLGQGLEFLIYFQGNSAPDKSGLPSDRFSAERTGGSVSTLTIQRTQQEDSAVYLCASSLGGLAYEQFFGPGTRLTVL.

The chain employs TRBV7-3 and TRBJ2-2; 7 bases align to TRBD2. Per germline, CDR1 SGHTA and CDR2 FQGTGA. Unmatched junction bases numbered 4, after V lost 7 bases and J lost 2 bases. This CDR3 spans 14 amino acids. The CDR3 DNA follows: TGTGCCAGCAAAGCGGGAAGAAACACCGGGGAGCTGTTTTTT. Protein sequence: CASKAGRNTGELFF.

The CDR3 DNA reads TGTGCCAGCAGTTTAATTTCTCGGGCTAGCGGGGGGTCGTATTACAATGAGCAGTTCTTC. Translating it yields CASSLISRASGGSYYNEQFF. This chain connects TRBV27 to TRBJ2-1; 11 positions match TRBD2. CDR3 size: 20 residues. CDR1 and CDR2 from the germline V gene are MNHEY and SMNVEV (reference sequence). V was pared by 2 bases and J by 4 bases, with 16 bases of the junction left unmatched.

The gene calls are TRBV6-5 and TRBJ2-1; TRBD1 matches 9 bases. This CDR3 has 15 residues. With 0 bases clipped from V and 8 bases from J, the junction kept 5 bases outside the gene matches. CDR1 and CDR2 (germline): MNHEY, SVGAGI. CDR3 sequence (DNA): TGTGCCAGCAGTTACTCGGGGACAGGGATGGATGAGCAGTTCTTC. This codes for CASSYSGTGMDEQFF.

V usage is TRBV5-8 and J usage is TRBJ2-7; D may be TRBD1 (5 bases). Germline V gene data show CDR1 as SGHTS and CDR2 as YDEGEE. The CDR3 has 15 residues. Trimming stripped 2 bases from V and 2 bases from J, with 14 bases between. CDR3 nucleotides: TGTGCCAGCAGCTTAGGGGTTGGGGTTACCTACGAGCAGTACTTC. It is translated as CASSLGVGVTYEQYF.